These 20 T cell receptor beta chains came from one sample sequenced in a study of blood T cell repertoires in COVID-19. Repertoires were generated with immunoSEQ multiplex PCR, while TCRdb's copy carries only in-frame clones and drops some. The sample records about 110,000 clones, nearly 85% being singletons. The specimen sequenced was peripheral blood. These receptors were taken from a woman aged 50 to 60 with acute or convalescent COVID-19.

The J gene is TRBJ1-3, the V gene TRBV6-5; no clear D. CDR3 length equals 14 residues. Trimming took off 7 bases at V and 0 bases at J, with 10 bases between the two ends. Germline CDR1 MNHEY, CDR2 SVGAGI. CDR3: CASITASSGNTIYF. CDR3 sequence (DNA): TGTGCCAGCATTACAGCATCCTCTGGAAACACCATATATTTT.

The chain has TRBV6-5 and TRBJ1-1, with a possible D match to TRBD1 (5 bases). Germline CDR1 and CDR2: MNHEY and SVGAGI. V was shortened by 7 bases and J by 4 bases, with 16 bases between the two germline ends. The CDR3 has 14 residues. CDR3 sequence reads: CASTLEGRGTEAFF. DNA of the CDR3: TGTGCCAGCACCCTGGAGGGGAGGGGCACTGAAGCTTTCTTT.

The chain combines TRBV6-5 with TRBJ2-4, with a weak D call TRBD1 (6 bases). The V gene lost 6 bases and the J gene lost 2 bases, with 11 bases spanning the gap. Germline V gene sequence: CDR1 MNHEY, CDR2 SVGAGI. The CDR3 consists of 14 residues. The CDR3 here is CASRDTGTKNIQYF. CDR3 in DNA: TGTGCCAGCAGGGACACAGGGACCAAAAACATTCAGTACTTC.

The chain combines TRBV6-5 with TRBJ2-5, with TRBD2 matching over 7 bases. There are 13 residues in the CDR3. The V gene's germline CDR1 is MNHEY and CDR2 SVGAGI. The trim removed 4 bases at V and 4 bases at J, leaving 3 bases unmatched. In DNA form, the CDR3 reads TGTGCCAGCAGTTGGGGCGGGGGAGAGACCCAGTACTTC. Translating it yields CASSWGGGETQYF.

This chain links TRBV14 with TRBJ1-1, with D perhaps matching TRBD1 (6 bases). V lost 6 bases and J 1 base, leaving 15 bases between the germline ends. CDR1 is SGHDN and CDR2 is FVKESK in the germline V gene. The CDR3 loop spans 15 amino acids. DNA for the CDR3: TGTGCCAGCAGGTCGTTAGACAGGCGGAACACTGAAGCTTTCTTT. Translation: CASRSLDRRNTEAFF. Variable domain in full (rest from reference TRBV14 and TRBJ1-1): EAGVTQFPSHSVIEKGQTVTLRCDPISGHDNLYWYRRVMGKEIKFLLHFVKESKQDESGMPNNRFLAERTGGTYSTLKVQPAELEDSGVYFCASRSLDRRNTEAFFGQGTRLTVV.

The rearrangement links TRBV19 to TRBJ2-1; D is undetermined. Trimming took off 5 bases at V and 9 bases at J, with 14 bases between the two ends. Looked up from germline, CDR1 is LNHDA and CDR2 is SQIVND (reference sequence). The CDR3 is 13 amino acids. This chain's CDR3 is CASSSFTVTEQFF. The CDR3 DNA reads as TGTGCCAGTAGTTCTTTCACGGTCACTGAGCAGTTCTTC.

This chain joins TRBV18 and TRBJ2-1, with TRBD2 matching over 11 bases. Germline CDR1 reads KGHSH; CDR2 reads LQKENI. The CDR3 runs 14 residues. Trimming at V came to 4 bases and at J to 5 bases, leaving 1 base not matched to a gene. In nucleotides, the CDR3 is TGTGCCAGCTCACTTAGCGGGGGGGACAATGAGCAGTTCTTC. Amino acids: CASSLSGGDNEQFF.

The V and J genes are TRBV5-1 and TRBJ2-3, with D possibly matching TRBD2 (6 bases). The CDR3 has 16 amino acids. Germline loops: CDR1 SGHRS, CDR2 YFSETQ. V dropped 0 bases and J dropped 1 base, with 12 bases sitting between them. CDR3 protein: CASSLGLGGGTDTQYF. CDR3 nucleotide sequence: TGCGCCAGCAGCTTGGGTCTGGGAGGCGGCACAGATACGCAGTATTTT. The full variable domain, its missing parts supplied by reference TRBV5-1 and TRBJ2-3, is KAGVTQTPRYLIKTRGQQVTLSCSPISGHRSVSWYQQTPGQGLQFLFEYFSETQRNKGNFPGRFSGRQFSNSRSEMNVSTLELGDSALYLCASSLGLGGGTDTQYFGPGTRLTVL.

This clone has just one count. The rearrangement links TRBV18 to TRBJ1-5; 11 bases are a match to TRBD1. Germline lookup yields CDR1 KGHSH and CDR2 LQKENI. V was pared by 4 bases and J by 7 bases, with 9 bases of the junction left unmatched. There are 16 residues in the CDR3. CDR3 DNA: TGTGCCAGCTCACTGGGACAGGGGGGGCTGGAACAGCCCCAGCATTTT. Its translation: CASSLGQGGLEQPQHF.

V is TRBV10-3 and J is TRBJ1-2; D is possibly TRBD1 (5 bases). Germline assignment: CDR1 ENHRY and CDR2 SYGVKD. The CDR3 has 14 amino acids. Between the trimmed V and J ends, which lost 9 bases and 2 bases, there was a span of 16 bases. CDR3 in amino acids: CAIGRGEINYGYTF. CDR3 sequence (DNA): TGTGCCATTGGACGGGGGGAAATCAACTATGGCTACACCTTC.

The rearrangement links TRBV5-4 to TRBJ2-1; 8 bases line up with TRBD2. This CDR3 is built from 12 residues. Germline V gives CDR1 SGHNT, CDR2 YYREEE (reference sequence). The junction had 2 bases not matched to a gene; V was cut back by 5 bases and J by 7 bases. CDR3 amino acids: CASSRGGNEQFF. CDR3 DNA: TGTGCCAGCAGTCGGGGGGGGAATGAGCAGTTCTTC.

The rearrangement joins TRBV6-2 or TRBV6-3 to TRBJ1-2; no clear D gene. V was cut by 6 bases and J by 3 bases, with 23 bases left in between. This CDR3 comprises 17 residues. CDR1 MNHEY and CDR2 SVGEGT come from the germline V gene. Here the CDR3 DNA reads TGTGCCAGCAGCCCTACTTTAGCATGGGGAGTGGACTATGGCTACACCTTC. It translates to CASSPTLAWGVDYGYTF.

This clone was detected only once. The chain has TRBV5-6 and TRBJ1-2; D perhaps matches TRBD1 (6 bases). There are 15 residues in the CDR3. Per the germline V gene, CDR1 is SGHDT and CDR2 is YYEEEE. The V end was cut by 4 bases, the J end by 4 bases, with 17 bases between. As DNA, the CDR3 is TGTGCCAGCAGCCCTGCCCCGGGGGGCGCCTATGGCTACACCTTC. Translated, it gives CASSPAPGGAYGYTF.

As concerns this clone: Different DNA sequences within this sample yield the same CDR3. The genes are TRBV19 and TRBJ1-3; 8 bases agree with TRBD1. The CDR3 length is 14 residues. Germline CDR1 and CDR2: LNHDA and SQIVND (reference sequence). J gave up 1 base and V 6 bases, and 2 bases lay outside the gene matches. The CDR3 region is CASSTGGSGNTIYF. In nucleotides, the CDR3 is TGTGCCAGTAGCACAGGGGGATCTGGAAACACCATATATTTT. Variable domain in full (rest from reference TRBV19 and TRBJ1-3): DGGITQSPKYLFRKEGQNVTLSCEQNLNHDAMYWYRQDPGQGLRLIYYSQIVNDFQKGDIAEGYSVSREKKESFPLTVTSAQKNPTAFYLCASSTGGSGNTIYFGEGSWLTVV.

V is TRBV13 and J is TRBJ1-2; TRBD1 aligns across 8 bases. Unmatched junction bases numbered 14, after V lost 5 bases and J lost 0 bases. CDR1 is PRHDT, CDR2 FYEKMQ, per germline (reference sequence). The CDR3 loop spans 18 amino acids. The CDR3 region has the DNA TGTGCCAGCAGCCCCCCTCCCCACACCAGGGGGCCTAACTATGGCTACACCTTC. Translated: CASSPPPHTRGPNYGYTF.

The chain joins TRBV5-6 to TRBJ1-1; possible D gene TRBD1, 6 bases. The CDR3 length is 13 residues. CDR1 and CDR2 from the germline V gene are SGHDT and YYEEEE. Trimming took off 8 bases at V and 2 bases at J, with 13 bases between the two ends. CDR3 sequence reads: CASGGQPNTEAFF. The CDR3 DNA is TGTGCCAGTGGTGGACAGCCCAACACTGAAGCTTTCTTT.

CDR3 DNA sequence: TGTGCCAGCAGCCTCGAGAACTATGGCTACACCTTC. Its translation: CASSLENYGYTF. The genes are TRBV3-1 (or the pseudogene TRBV3-2) and TRBJ1-2, with D hard to call. CDR1 is LGHDT and CDR2 is YNNKEL in the germline V gene (reference sequence). V lost 4 bases and J 2 bases, leaving 5 bases between the germline ends. CDR3 size: 12 residues.

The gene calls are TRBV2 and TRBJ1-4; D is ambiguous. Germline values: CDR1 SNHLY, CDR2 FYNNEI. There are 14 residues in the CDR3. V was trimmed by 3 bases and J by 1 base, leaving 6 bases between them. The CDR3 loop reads CASSDRRTNEKLFF. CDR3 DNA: TGTGCCAGCAGTGATCGCAGAACTAATGAAAAACTGTTTTTT.

CDR3 region: CASSRAGATDTQYF. DNA of the CDR3: TGCGCCAGCAGCCGGGCGGGGGCCACAGATACGCAGTATTTT. The V and J genes are TRBV5-1 and TRBJ2-3; a possible D gene is TRBD2 (7 bases). The ends were cut back, 4 bases at V and 2 bases at J, with 11 bases in the middle. The CDR3 covers 14 residues. CDR1 is SGHRS, CDR2 YFSETQ, per germline.

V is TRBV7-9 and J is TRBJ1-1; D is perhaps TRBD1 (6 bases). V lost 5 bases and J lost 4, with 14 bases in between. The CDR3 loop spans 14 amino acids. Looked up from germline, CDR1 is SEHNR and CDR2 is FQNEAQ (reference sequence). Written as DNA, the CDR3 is TGTGCCAGCAGCCCCCAACAGGGTAGCACTGAAGCTTTCTTT. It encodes CASSPQQGSTEAFF.